These 24 T cell receptor beta chains were all obtained from the same sample, sequenced in a study of blood T cell repertoires in COVID-19. Clones were read by immunoSEQ multiplex PCR, and TCRdb kept only the in-frame ones, dropping some. The sample carries about 60,000 clones, 90% recorded once. The source material was peripheral blood. The source of these receptors is a man aged 60 to 69 with active COVID-19.

The chain combines TRBV5-4 with TRBJ2-1; TRBD1 agrees at 9 bases. Germline V gives CDR1 SGHNT, CDR2 YYREEE (reference sequence). Unmatched junction bases numbered 10, after V lost 5 bases and J lost 10 bases. The CDR3 totals 14 residues. The CDR3: CASSREQGAVEQFF. CDR3 bases: TGTGCCAGCAGTCGTGAACAGGGGGCGGTAGAGCAGTTCTTC.

A few counts support this clone. V and J are TRBV4-3 and TRBJ2-3; D is undetermined. V lost 4 bases and J 3 bases, leaving 8 bases between the germline ends. The CDR3 consists of 13 residues. Per the germline V gene, CDR1 is LGHNA and CDR2 is YSLEER. The CDR3 reads CASSLLITDTQYF. In nucleotides, the CDR3 is TGCGCCAGCAGCCTCCTAATAACAGATACGCAGTATTTT.

The rearrangement uses TRBV10-3 and TRBJ2-1; TRBD2 is a possible D gene (5 bases). CDR3 length: 15 amino acids. V was cut by 4 bases and J by 7 bases, with 17 bases left in between. Germline values: CDR1 ENHRY, CDR2 SYGVKD. The DNA for the CDR3 is TGTGCCATCAGTGGAGGGTCGCGGGTCCCAAATGAGCAGTTCTTC. Protein product: CAISGGSRVPNEQFF.

The J gene is TRBJ2-1, the V gene TRBV27; 10 bases match TRBD2. V was clipped by 5 bases and J by 10 bases; unmatched bases: 8. Germline CDR1 reads MNHEY; CDR2 reads SMNVEV (reference sequence). The CDR3 is 14 amino acids. CDR3 sequence: CASSRLAGAGEQFF. CDR3 nucleotide sequence: TGTGCCAGCAGTAGGCTAGCGGGGGCCGGGGAGCAGTTCTTC.

The CDR3 loop reads CATDKGAGTGDQPQHF. CDR3 bases: TGTGCAACAGACAAGGGTGCAGGTACAGGGGATCAGCCCCAGCATTTT. This rearrangement joins TRBV19 to TRBJ1-5; 7 bases fit TRBD1. The V gene's germline CDR1 is LNHDA and CDR2 SQIVND (reference sequence). The CDR3 length is 16 residues.

The chain joins TRBV5-4 to TRBJ2-7; TRBD2 matches 11 bases. Germline V gives CDR1 SGHNT, CDR2 YYREEE (reference sequence). The CDR3 consists of 14 residues. Trimming removed 7 bases from V and 0 bases from J; junction bases left unmatched: 3. CDR3 nucleotides: TGTGCCAGCGCCACTAGCGGGGGCTCCTACGAGCAGTACTTC. Protein: CASATSGGSYEQYF.

The chain recombines TRBV19 with TRBJ1-3; D is unresolved. The germline V and J ends were trimmed by 3 bases and 0 bases, with 9 bases remaining between them. The CDR3 has 15 residues. Germline V CDR1 and CDR2: LNHDA, SQIVND (reference sequence). The CDR3 nucleotides are TGTGCCAGTAGTATTAGCGCCATCTCTGGAAACACCATATATTTT. Its translation: CASSISAISGNTIYF. The complete variable domain, with remaining parts taken from reference TRBV19 and TRBJ1-3, reads DGGITQSPKYLFRKEGQNVTLSCEQNLNHDAMYWYRQDPGQGLRLIYYSQIVNDFQKGDIAEGYSVSREKKESFPLTVTSAQKNPTAFYLCASSISAISGNTIYFGEGSWLTVV.

This clone was counted once. The J gene is TRBJ1-5, the V gene TRBV5-4; D unresolved. Looked up from germline, CDR1 is SGHNT and CDR2 is YYREEE (reference sequence). The CDR3 sequence is 13 residues long. Trimming stripped 0 bases from V and 4 bases from J, with 5 bases between. This CDR3 is CASSLDINQPQHF. CDR3 DNA: TGTGCCAGCAGCTTGGACATAAATCAGCCCCAGCATTTT.

The rearrangement uses TRBV11-2 and TRBJ1-5, with unresolved D. The CDR3 totals 12 residues. The V and J ends lost 9 bases and 4 bases respectively, with 10 bases between them. Germline V gives CDR1 SGHAT, CDR2 FQNNGV. CDR3 sequence (DNA): TGTGCCAGATTCCACAAAAATCAGCCCCAGCATTTT. Protein sequence: CARFHKNQPQHF. The whole variable domain, filled in from reference TRBV11-2 and TRBJ1-5, reads EAGVAQSPRYKIIEKRQSVAFWCNPISGHATLYWYQQILGQGPKLLIQFQNNGVVDDSQLPKDRFSAERLKGVDSTLKIQPAKLEDSAVYLCARFHKNQPQHFGDGTRLSIL.

This chain joins TRBV6-1 and TRBJ1-1; no clear D. CDR1 is MNHNS and CDR2 is SASEGT in the germline V gene. CDR3 length: 14 amino acids. Trimming cost V 3 bases and J 2 bases, with 10 bases left between them. CDR3 in DNA: TGTGCCAGCAGTGACCCCGGGAGAAACACTGAAGCTTTCTTT. It codes for CASSDPGRNTEAFF.

The CDR3 reads CASSMDRNEKLFF. The CDR3 bases are TGCGCCAGCAGCATGGACAGGAATGAAAAACTGTTTTTT. The rearrangement uses TRBV4-3 and TRBJ1-4; 7 bases align to TRBD1. Germline CDR1 is LGHNA and CDR2 is YSLEER. Trimming cost V 5 bases and J 5 bases; bases outside gene matches: 2. The CDR3 length is 13 residues.

This clone is a singleton in its sample. The chain links TRBV18 to TRBJ2-7; no reliable D call. CDR1 and CDR2 from the germline V gene are KGHSH and LQKENI. Between the trimmed V and J ends, which lost 5 bases and 0 bases, there was a span of 11 bases. The CDR3 spans 14 residues. The DNA for the CDR3 is TGTGCCAGCTCAGCCGGGTCCAGCTCCTACGAGCAGTACTTC. Its protein product is CASSAGSSSYEQYF.

This rearrangement joins TRBV4-1 to TRBJ2-2, with 7 bases aligning to TRBD1. CDR3 size: 15 residues. The germline V gene encodes CDR1 MGHRA and CDR2 YSYEKL. Unmatched junction bases numbered 4, after V lost 6 bases and J lost 0 bases. The CDR3 loop is CASRRQGPNTGELFF. CDR3 coding DNA: TGCGCCAGCAGGCGACAGGGACCGAACACCGGGGAGCTGTTTTTT.

This chain connects TRBV12-3 or TRBV12-4 to TRBJ2-5; D possibly corresponds to TRBD2 (6 bases). This CDR3 spans 13 amino acids. Trimming left V 8 bases short and J 4 bases short, with 14 bases between. Here the CDR3 reads CASSPRDSETQYF. In nucleotides, the CDR3 is TGTGCCAGCTCACCTAGGGACTCAGAGACCCAGTACTTC.

The rearrangement links TRBV4-2 to TRBJ2-6; D is ambiguous. V dropped 0 bases and J dropped 3 bases, with 6 bases sitting between them. Germline loops: CDR1 LGHNA, CDR2 YNFKEQ. The CDR3 spans 15 residues. The CDR3 coding sequence is TGTGCCAGCAGCCAAGACCGCGGTGGGGCCAACGTCCTGACTTTC. Translated: CASSQDRGGANVLTF.

V and J are TRBV7-2 and TRBJ2-1; 11 bases line up with TRBD1. CDR1 and CDR2 from the germline V gene are SGHTA and FQGNSA. Germline trimming cut 0 bases from V and 2 bases from J; bases unmatched to any gene: 3. The CDR3 sequence is 17 residues long. The CDR3 is CASSLARTGGPYNEQFF. The CDR3 region has the DNA TGTGCCAGCAGCTTAGCGCGGACAGGGGGCCCCTACAATGAGCAGTTCTTC.

The chain joins TRBV15 to TRBJ2-1, with TRBD1 matching over 8 bases. The V gene end was trimmed by 5 bases and the J gene end by 7 bases; junction bases not matched to a gene: 4. Germline assignment: CDR1 LNHNV and CDR2 YYDKDF (reference sequence). The CDR3 sequence is 13 residues long. DNA of the CDR3: TGTGCCACCAGCCGGGACAGGACGAATGAGCAGTTCTTC. Translated: CATSRDRTNEQFF.

This clone was recorded only once. The chain is built from TRBV29-1 and TRBJ2-7; 7 bases agree with TRBD2. Germline CDR1 SQVTM, CDR2 ANQGSEA. J was trimmed by 4 bases and V by 1 base; bases with no gene match: 7. The CDR3 sequence is 14 residues long. The CDR3, as DNA: TGCAGCGTTGAAGTCCTTGCTAGCGGTTACGAGCAGTACTTC. It encodes CSVEVLASGYEQYF.

This chain joins TRBV9 and TRBJ2-1, with 7 bases matching TRBD1. Trimming took 2 bases from V and 9 from J; bases not matched to a gene: 11. This CDR3 is built from 15 residues. CDR1 and CDR2 from the germline V gene are SGDLS and YYNGEE. CDR3 protein: CASSVVAGGFGEQFF. In DNA form, the CDR3 reads TGTGCCAGCAGCGTGGTGGCAGGGGGTTTCGGTGAGCAGTTCTTC.

The chain is built from TRBV6-5 and TRBJ2-5; no reliable D call. The length of the CDR3 is 15 residues. The V end lost 0 bases, the J end lost 4 bases, and 12 bases lay between the germline ends. Germline CDR1 MNHEY, CDR2 SVGAGI. The CDR3 is CASSYSNTVGETQYF. The CDR3 DNA reads as TGTGCCAGCAGTTACTCGAATACGGTTGGAGAGACCCAGTACTTC.

The table lists this clone with a count of one. CDR3 nucleotides: TGTGCCAGCAGTGATGCCGGGACAGGGTGGAATCAGCCCCAGCATTTT. It codes for CASSDAGTGWNQPQHF. V gene TRBV6-1 combines with J gene TRBJ1-5, with 9 positions matching TRBD1. Trimming removed 3 bases from V and 4 bases from J; junction bases left unmatched: 7. Germline V gene data show CDR1 as MNHNS and CDR2 as SASEGT. The CDR3 runs to 16 residues.

This chain links TRBV28 with TRBJ2-1; D might be TRBD2 (5 bases). In germline, CDR1 is MDHEN, CDR2 SYDVKM. The V and J ends lost 1 base and 5 bases respectively, with 15 bases between them. This CDR3 has 16 residues. The DNA of the CDR3 is TGTGCCAGCAGTTTATCCCGGGGAGCTGGGAACAATGAGCAGTTCTTC. Its translation is CASSLSRGAGNNEQFF.

This chain uses TRBV28 with TRBJ1-4; possible D gene TRBD1, 6 bases. V was trimmed by 1 base and J by 7 bases, leaving 13 bases between them. From germline, CDR1 is MDHEN and CDR2 SYDVKM. This CDR3 region has 15 residues. This CDR3 is CASSLSGGRSEKLFF. The DNA of the CDR3 is TGTGCCAGCAGTTTATCGGGGGGCCGAAGTGAAAAACTGTTTTTT.

The chain is built from TRBV9 and TRBJ2-7; D perhaps matches TRBD2 (6 bases). The CDR3 runs to 13 residues. Germline V CDR1 and CDR2: SGDLS, YYNGEE. V lost 6 bases and J lost 4, with 14 bases in between. The CDR3: CASNPDGGYEQYF. The DNA for the CDR3 is TGTGCCAGCAACCCCGACGGGGGATACGAGCAGTACTTC.